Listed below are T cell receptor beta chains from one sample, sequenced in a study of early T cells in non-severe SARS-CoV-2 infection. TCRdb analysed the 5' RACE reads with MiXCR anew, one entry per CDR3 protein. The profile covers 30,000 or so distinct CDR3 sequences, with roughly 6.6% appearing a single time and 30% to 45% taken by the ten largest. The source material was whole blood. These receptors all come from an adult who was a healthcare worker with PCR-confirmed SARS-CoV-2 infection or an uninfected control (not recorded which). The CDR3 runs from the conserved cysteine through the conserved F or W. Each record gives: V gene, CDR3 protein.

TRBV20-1	CSATDLGAQFF
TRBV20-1	CSARDPGRGGTDTQYF
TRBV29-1	CSVEGQGLPDEQFF
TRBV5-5	CASSKLQAPWNTEAFF
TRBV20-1	CSAPDRSASSYNEQFF
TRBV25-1	CASTGAGAREQYF
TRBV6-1	CASSEGGGPSYNEQFF
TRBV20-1	CSAHQGSYNEQFF
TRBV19	CASSPGTGFHNEQFF
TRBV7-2	CASSLNGAWGYTF
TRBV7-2	CASSAGLAGKTQYF
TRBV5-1	CASSLVAVSSYNSPLHF
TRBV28	CASSLPHADTQYF
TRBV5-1	CASSQGAREQYF
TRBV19	CASNRPEMNTEAFF
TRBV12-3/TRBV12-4	CASSLVAERETQYF
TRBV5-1	CASSLRTGGRSNTGELFF
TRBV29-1	CSVGWTSGRTTGELFF
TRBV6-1	CASYGTSNEKLFF
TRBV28	CASSSAEAGQETQYF
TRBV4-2	CASSQDLGSRGRFRETQYF
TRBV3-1	CASSRGGQGVFEQFF
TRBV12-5	CASGLSTGVGTLHF
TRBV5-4	CASSLGRGNTGELFF
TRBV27	CASSLSPGGFLDTQYF
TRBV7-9	CASSLTSGTGARETQYF
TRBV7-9	CASSPNRLPLHF
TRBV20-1	CSARDSSSYNEQFF
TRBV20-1	CSAGPSDTNYGYTF
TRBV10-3	CAISRQRGEQETQYF
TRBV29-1	CSVESSYNEQFF
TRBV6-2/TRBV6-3	CASSYPSGTRKYEQYF
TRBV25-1	CATEGSSSEAFF
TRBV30	CAWSRHQNTEAFF
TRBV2	CASSEVGRGSTGELFF
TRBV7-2	CASSPGTVAQTGELFF
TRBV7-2	CASSSWTGRVNEQFF
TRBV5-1	CASSPAGGQLNTEAFF
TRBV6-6	CASSHQRGAGELFF
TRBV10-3	CAISESRGDYNEQFF
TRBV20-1	CSARDRGAGTYNEQFF
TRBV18	CASSPPATGVAGELFF
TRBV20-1	CSANGQETQYF
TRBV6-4	CASPHSSYNSPLHF
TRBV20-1	CSARPAGTDTQYF
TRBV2	CASSDRRAVIQYF
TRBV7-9	CASSSPFLALEGNEQFF